This T cell receptor (beta chain) was retrieved from a study of blood T cell repertoires in COVID-19. Profiling relied on immunoSEQ multiplex PCR, and the TCRdb table lists in-frame clones only, not all of them. Of approximately 200,000 clones in the sample, more than 75% are singletons; the top ten hold 6.5% to 9%. J gave up 3 bases and V 7 bases, and 8 bases lay outside the gene matches. The CDR3 is 15 amino acids. CDR1 is MDHEN and CDR2 is SYDVKM in the germline V gene. This clone has a single count. The rearrangement joins TRBV28 to TRBJ2-2; 7 bases are a match to TRBD2. The origin of this receptor is a woman between 35 and 50 years old with acute COVID-19. The sequenced material came from PBMCs or T cells enriched from blood (not recorded which). In DNA form, the CDR3 reads TGTGCCAGCAAAGGGGCCGGACTAGACACCGGGGAGCTGTTTTTT. Translated, it gives CASKGAGLDTGELFF. Complete variable domain (other parts from reference TRBV28 and TRBJ2-2): DVKVTQSSRYLVKRTGEKVFLECVQDMDHENMFWYRQDPGLGLRLIYFSYDVKMKEKGDIPEGYSVSREKKERFSLILESASTNQTSMYLCASKGAGLDTGELFFGEGSRLTVL.